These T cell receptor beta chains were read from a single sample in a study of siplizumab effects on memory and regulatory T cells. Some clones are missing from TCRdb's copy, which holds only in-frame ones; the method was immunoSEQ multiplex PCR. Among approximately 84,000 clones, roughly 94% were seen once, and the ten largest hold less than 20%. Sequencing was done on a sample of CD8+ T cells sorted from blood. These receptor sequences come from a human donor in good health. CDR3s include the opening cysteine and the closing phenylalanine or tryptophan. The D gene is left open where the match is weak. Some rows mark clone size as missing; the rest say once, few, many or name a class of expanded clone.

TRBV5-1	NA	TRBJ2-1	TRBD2	TGCGCCAGCAGCTTGGGACTAGCTCTAATTGGTGGTGATGAGCAGTTCTTC	CASSLGLALIGGDEQFF
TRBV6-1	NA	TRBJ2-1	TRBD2	TGTGCCAGCAGTGAACTCTGGACCTTGGTGACTAGCGGGAGTTCTGATGAGCAGTTCTTC	CASSELWTLVTSGSSDEQFF
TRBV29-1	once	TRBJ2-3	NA	TGCAGCGTTGTCGGACGGGAGCCAGATACGCAGTATTTT	CSVVGREPDTQYF
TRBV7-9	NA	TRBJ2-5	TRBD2	TGTGCCAGCAGCCCCCCCGTTAGCGGGATGGAGACCCAGTACTTC	CASSPPVSGMETQYF
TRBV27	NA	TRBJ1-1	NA	TGTGCCAGCATGAGGACGGGGGACGCTGAAGCTTTCTTT	CASMRTGDAEAFF
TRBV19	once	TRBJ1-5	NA	TGTGCCAGTAGTAGGGGGACTAGAGCCTGGAGGCAGCCCCAGCATTTT	CASSRGTRAWRQPQHF
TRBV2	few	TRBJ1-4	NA	TGTGCCAGTCAGGACCTCACTAATGAAAAACTGTTTTTT	CASQDLTNEKLFF
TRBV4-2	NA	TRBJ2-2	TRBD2	TGTGCCAGCAGCCAAAACTGGAATTTTTTAGCGGGAGGAAGGGACACCGGGGAGCTGTTTTTT	CASSQNWNFLAGGRDTGELFF
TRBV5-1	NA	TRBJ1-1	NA	TGCGCCAGCAGCCCCTGGGACAACCTGAACACTGAAGCTTTCTTT	CASSPWDNLNTEAFF
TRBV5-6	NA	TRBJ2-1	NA	TGTGCCAGCAACCCAAGGACAGTTAACAATGAGCAGTTCTTC	CASNPRTVNNEQFF
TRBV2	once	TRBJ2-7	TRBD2	TGTGCCAGCAGCGGGAGGGGTTCCTACGAGCAGTACTTC	CASSGRGSYEQYF
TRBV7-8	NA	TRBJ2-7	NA	TGTGCCAGCAGCTTACTCCTCTACGAGCAGTACTTC	CASSLLLYEQYF
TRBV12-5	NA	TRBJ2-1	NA	TGTGCTGGGGAGGGGGACCCAACCTACAATGAGCAGTTCTTC	CAGEGDPTYNEQFF
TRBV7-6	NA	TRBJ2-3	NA	TGTGCCAGCAGCGCAGGAGGGGTTTTGGTGGGGGATACGCAGTATTTT	CASSAGGVLVGDTQYF
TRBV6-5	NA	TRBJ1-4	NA	TGTGCCAGCAGTTACTCTGCAGGGTCTAATGAAAAACTGTTTTTT	CASSYSAGSNEKLFF
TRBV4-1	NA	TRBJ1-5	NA	TGCGCCAGCAGCCAAGAAGCGGATTATAGCAATCAGCCCCAGCATTTT	CASSQEADYSNQPQHF
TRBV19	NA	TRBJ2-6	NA	TGTGCCAGTAGCCCGACAATTACCTCTGGGGCCAACGTCCTGACTTTC	CASSPTITSGANVLTF
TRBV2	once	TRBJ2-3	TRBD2	TGTGCCAGCAGTGACCGGACTAGCGGGAGTCTGTCAGATACGCAGTATTTT	CASSDRTSGSLSDTQYF
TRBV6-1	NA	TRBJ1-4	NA	TGTGCCAGCAGCATCGGACAGTTCGAAAAACTGTTTTTT	CASSIGQFEKLFF
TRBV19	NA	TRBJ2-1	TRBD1	TGTGCCAGTAGTACCGGGACAGGGGGCTCGAATGAGCAGTTCTTC	CASSTGTGGSNEQFF
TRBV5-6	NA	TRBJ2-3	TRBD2	TGTGCCAGCAGCCTAGGACTAGTGCGTGGCACAGATACGCAGTATTTT	CASSLGLVRGTDTQYF
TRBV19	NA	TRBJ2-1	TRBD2	TGTGCCAGTAGTATAGCCCTTAGCGGGGAAATCTACAATGAGCAGTTCTTC	CASSIALSGEIYNEQFF
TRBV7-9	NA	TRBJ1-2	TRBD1	TGTGCCAGCAGCTACGGACAGGGGGCAGACTATGGCTACACCTTC	CASSYGQGADYGYTF
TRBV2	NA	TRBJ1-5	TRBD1	TGTGCCAGCAGTGGACAGGGAAGTCAGCCCCAGCATTTT	CASSGQGSQPQHF
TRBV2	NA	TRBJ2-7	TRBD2	TGTGCCAGCAGTGATGGGACTAGCGGGAGAAGGTACGAGCAGTACTTC	CASSDGTSGRRYEQYF
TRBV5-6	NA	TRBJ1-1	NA	TGTGCCAGCAGCTTGGCCCTGGGGTCTGAAGCTTTCTTT	CASSLALGSEAFF
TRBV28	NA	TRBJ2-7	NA	TGTGCCAGCAGTTTCCACGAGCAGTACTTC	CASSFHEQYF
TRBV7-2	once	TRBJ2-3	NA	TGTGCCAGCAGCCTAATCATGCAGGGGAGAGAATCATGGGCAGATACGCAGTATTTT	CASSLIMQGRESWADTQYF
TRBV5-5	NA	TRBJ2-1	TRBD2	TGTGCCAGCAGCTCGGCTAGCGGAGACTACAATGAGCAGTTCTTC	CASSSASGDYNEQFF
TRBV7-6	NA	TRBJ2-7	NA	TGTGCCAGCAGCCCAACAACGCTGCCTAGCTACGAGCAGTACTTC	CASSPTTLPSYEQYF
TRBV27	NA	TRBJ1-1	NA	TGTGCCAGCAGTTTATCGATAACTGGGGCACGCATGAACACTGAAGCTTTCTTT	CASSLSITGARMNTEAFF
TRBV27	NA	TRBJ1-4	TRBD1	TGTGCCAGCAGTTCCCGCTCAGGGGGCCGAACTAATGAAAAACTGTTTTTT	CASSSRSGGRTNEKLFF
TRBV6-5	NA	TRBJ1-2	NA	TGTGCCAGCTCGCTCGGGGGTGTTGATGGCTACACCTTC	CASSLGGVDGYTF
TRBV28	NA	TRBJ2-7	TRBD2	TGTGCCAGCAGCCCAATGTTGGGGGGGTTAATCTACGAGCAGTACTTC	CASSPMLGGLIYEQYF
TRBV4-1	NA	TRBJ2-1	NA	TGCGCCAGCAGCCAAGACGGCAATGAGCAGTTCTTC	CASSQDGNEQFF
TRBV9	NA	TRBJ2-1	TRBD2	TGTGCCAGCAACTCCGGGACTAGCTACAATGAGCAGTTCTTC	CASNSGTSYNEQFF
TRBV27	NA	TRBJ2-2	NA	TGTGCCAGCAGCCCCGCCGGGGGAAACACCGGGGAGCTGTTTTTT	CASSPAGGNTGELFF
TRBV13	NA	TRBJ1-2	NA	TGTGCCAGCAGCTCGAGAGATCCTAACTATGGCTACACCTTC	CASSSRDPNYGYTF
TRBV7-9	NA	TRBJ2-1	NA	TGTGCCAGCAGCGGGCTAAAACATTCAGCCATCGGTGAGCAGTTCTTC	CASSGLKHSAIGEQFF
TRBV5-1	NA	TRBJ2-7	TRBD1	TGCGCCAGCAGCTTGCGACAGGGGGTCTCCTACGAGCAGTACTTC	CASSLRQGVSYEQYF
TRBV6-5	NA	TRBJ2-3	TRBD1	TGTGCCAGCAGTTACTCGACAGGGGGCGGCGCAGATACGCAGTATTTT	CASSYSTGGGADTQYF
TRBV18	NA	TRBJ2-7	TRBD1	TGTGCCAGCTCACCACGAGTAGGACAGGGGGCGGGAAACGAGCAGTACTTC	CASSPRVGQGAGNEQYF
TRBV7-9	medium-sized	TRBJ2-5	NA	TGTGCCAGCAGCTTGGATTACCAAGAGACCCAGTACTTC	CASSLDYQETQYF
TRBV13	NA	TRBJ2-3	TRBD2	TGTGCCAGCAGCCCTACTAGCGGGAGACGGACGGATACGCAGTATTTT	CASSPTSGRRTDTQYF
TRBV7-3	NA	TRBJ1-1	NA	TGTGCCAGCAGCTTGGAAGGGTCGAACACTGAAGCTTTCTTT	CASSLEGSNTEAFF
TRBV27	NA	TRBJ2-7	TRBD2	TGTGCCAGCAGTTCCGTAGCGGGAGACGACGAGCAGTACTTC	CASSSVAGDDEQYF
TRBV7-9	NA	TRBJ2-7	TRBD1	TGTGCCAGCAGCTTTTGGACAGGGGGATACGAGCAGTACTTC	CASSFWTGGYEQYF
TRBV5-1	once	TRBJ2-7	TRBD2	TGCGCCAGCAGCTTGGGTGCTAGCGGGAGATTGTCCAACGAGCAGTACTTC	CASSLGASGRLSNEQYF
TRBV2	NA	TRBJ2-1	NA	TGTGCCAGCATCGAGACTAGGGACAATGAGCAGTTCTTC	CASIETRDNEQFF
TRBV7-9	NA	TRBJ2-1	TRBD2	TGTGCCAGCAGTGGACTAGCGGGAGGGCATGGGAATGAGCAGTTCTTC	CASSGLAGGHGNEQFF
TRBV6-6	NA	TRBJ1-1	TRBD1	TGTGCCAGCAGTTACCCAGGGGGCGGCACTGAAGCTTTCTTT	CASSYPGGGTEAFF
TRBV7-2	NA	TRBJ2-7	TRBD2	TGTGCCAGCAGCCCGGGACTAGGAGCTTCCTACGAGCAGTACTTC	CASSPGLGASYEQYF